The entry that follows covers one T cell receptor beta chain sequence. The antigen remains unidentified. Per the germline V gene, CDR1 is SGHNT and CDR2 is YENEEA. The CDR3 has 16 amino acids. Trimming cost V 4 bases and J 1 base, with 13 bases left between them. The data derive from a study of cytomegalovirus exposure and HLA in healthy donors. Study as a whole: Among several hundred genotyped donors, 65% to 90% fell in the Caucasian-associated ancestry cluster. Regarding the study as a whole: A later analysis reportedly found fewer N-insertions in an Asian-associated ancestry cluster than the approximately 700-donor mean. The authors enumerated over 150 TCR beta chains as linked to cytomegalovirus. Productive rates of about 87% or about 30% were seen for most TCR beta V segments in an earlier analysis.

With 60 Vbeta and 13 Jbeta primers, the PCR was carried out. Sequenced by immunoSEQ multiplex PCR; TCRdb stores in-frame clones only, minus some. This table holds tens of thousands of clones. The chain employs TRBV11-3 and TRBJ2-2, with D maybe TRBD2 (6 bases). This sequence was found in a male donor in good health and CMV-seropositive. Sequences were obtained from PBMCs. Here the CDR3 reads CASSSHRGRNTGELFF. DNA of the CDR3: TGTGCCAGCAGCTCACATCGGGGGAGGAACACCGGGGAGCTGTTTTTT.